The clone carrying this TCR beta chain was detected only once. Its antigen is not known. The record originates from a study of cytomegalovirus exposure and HLA in healthy donors. Whole-study context: Some 80 million unique TCRs from HLA-typed donors were held in an early data release.

There are 15 residues in the CDR3. Trimming took 4 bases from V and 5 from J; bases not matched to a gene: 7. The germline V gene encodes CDR1 MDHEN and CDR2 SYDVKM. Findings and caveats of the study: A previous analysis found most TCR beta V segments productive roughly 90% or roughly 30% of the time. After further analysis at a later stage, 16,951 TCR beta sequences were associated with HLA alleles at 0.05 false discovery rate.

In the PCR, 60 Vbeta and 13 Jbeta primers were used. Profiled with immunoSEQ multiplex PCR; TCRdb holds only in-frame clones, not every one. The repertoire includes 170,000 or so clones, roughly 79% of them detected once, and 3% to 3.5% sits in the top ten. In nominal health when sampled, donors likely had unrecorded immune exposures nonetheless. This sequence was found in a woman in her forties or fifties in good health and CMV-seropositive. The rearrangement uses TRBV28 and TRBJ1-4, with 7 bases that match TRBD1. Sequencing used PBMCs. In DNA, the CDR3 is TGTGCCAGCAGTTCAACAGGGGCGACCAATGAAAAACTGTTTTTT. Protein: CASSSTGATNEKLFF.